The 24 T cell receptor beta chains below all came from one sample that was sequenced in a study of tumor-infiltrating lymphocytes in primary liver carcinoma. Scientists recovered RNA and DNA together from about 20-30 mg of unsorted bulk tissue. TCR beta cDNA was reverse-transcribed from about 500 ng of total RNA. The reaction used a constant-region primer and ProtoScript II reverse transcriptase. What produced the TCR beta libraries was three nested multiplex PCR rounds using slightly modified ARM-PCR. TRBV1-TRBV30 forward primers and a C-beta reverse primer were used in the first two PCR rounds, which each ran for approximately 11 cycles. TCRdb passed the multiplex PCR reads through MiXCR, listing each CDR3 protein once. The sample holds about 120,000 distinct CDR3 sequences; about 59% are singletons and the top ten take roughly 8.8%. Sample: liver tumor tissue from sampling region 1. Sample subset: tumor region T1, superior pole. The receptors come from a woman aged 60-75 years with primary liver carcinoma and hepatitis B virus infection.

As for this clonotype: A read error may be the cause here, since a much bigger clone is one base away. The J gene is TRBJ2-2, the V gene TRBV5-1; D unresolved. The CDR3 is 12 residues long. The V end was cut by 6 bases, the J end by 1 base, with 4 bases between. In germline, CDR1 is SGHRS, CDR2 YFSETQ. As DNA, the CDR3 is TGCGCCAGCACCAGGAACACCGGGGAGCTGTTTTTT. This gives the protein CASTRNTGELFF.

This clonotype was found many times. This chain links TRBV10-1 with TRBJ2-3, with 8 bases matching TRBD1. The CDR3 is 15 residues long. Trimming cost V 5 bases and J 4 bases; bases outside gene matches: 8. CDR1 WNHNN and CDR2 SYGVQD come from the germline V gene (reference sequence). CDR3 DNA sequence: TGCGCCAGCAGTTCCGGACAGGGAAGGTCAGATACGCAGTATTTT. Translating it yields CASSSGQGRSDTQYF.

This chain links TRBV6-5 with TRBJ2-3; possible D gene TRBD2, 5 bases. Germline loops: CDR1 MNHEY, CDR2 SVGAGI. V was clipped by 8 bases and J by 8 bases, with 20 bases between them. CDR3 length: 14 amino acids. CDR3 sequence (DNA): TGTGCCAGCTGTCCTAGCCCTCGTAATGGTACGCAGTATTTT. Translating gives CASCPSPRNGTQYF.

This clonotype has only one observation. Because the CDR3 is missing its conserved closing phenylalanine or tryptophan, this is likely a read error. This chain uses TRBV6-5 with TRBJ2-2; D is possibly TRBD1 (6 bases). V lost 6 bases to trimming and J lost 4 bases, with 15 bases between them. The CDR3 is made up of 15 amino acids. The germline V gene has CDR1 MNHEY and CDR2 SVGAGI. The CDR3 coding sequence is TGTGCCAGCAGCTCTGACAGGACGATCACCGGGGAGCTGTTTTCT. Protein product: CASSSDRTITGELFS.

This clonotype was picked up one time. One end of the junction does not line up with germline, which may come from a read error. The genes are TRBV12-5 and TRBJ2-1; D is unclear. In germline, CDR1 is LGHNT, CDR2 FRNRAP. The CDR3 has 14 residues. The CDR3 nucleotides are TGTGCTAGTGATTTCGAGGTAGCTTACAATGAGCAGATCTTC. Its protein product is CASDFEVAYNEQIF.

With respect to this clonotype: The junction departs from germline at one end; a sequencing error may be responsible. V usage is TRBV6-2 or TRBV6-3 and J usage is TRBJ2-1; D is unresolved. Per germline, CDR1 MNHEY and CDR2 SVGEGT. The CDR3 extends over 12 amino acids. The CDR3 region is CASQSWYNEQLF. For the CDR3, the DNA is TGTGCCAGCCAAAGCTGGTACAATGAGCAGCTCTTC.

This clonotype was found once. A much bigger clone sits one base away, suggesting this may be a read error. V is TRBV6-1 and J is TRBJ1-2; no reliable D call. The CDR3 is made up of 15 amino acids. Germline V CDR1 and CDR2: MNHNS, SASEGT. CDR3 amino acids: CASSDQIGFDYSYTF. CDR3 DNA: TGTGCCAGCAGTGATCAGATTGGTTTTGACTATAGCTACACCTTC.

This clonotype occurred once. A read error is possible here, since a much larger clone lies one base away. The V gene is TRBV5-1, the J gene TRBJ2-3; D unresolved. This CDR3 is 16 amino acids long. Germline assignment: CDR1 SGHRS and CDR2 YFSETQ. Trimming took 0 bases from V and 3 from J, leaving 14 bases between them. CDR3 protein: CASSLAVDKGTDTQYF. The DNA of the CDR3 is TGCGCCAGCAGCTTGGCCGTTGACAAGGGTACAGATACGCAGTATTTT. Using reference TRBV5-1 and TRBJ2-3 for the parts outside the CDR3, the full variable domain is KAGVTQTPRYLIKTRGQQVTLSCSPISGHRSVSWYQQTPGQGLQFLFEYFSETQRNKGNFPGRFSGRQFSNSRSEMNVSTLELGDSALYLCASSLAVDKGTDTQYFGPGTRLTVL.

The CDR3, as DNA: TGTGCCAGCAGCCAGGATAGCGACTATGAGCAGTTCTTC. Residues: CASSQDSDYEQFF. The V call is TRBV4-2, the J call TRBJ2-1, with D tentatively TRBD2 (5 bases). The CDR3 runs 13 residues. The V gene's germline CDR1 is LGHNA and CDR2 YNFKEQ. Between the trimmed V and J ends, which lost 3 bases and 8 bases, there was a span of 11 bases.

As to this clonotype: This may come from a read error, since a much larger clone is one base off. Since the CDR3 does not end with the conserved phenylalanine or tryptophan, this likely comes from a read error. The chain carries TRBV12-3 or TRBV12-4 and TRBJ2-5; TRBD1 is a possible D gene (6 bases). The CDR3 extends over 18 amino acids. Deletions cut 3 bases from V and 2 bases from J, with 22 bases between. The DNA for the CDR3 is TGTGCCAGCAGTTTTAAGGCGAGAACAGGGCGACGACAAGAGACCCAGTACTAC. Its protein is CASSFKARTGRRQETQYY.

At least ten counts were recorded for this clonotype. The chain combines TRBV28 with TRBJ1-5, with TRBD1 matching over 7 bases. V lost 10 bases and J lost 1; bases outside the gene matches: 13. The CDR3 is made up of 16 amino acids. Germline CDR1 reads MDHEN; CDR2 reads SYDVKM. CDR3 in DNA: TGTGCCACCCAAACCTACAGGGGAGGGAGCAATCAGCCCCAGCATTTT. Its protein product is CATQTYRGGSNQPQHF.

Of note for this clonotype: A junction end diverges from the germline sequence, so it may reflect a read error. In DNA form, the CDR3 reads TGCAGCGCCCCGGGGGGGATGGGAGTGAACGCTGAAGCTATCTTT. Translation gives CSAPGGMGVNAEAIF. The rearrangement links TRBV29-1 to TRBJ1-1; perhaps TRBD1 as D (5 bases). Per germline, CDR1 SQVTM and CDR2 ANQGSEA. There are 15 residues in the CDR3.

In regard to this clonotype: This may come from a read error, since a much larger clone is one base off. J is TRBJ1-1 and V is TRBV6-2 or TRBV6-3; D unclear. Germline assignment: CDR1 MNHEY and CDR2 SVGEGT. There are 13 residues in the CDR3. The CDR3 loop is CASSYSGNPETFF. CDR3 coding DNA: TGTGCCAGCAGTTACTCCGGGAACCCTGAAACTTTCTTT.

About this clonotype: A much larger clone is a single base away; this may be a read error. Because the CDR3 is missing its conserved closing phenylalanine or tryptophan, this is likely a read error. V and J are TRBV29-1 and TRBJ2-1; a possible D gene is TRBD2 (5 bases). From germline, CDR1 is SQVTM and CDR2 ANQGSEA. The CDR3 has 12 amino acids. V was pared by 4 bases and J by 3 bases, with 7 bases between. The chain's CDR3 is CSVGRGYNEQFS. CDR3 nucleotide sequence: TGCAGCGTTGGCCGGGGCTACAATGAGCAGTTCTCC.

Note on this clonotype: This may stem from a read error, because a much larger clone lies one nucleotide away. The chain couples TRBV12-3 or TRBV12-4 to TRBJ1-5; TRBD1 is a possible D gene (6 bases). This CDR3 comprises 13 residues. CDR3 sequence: CGSSGQLNQPQHF. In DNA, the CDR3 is TGTGGCAGCAGTGGACAGTTAAATCAGCCCCAGCATTTT.

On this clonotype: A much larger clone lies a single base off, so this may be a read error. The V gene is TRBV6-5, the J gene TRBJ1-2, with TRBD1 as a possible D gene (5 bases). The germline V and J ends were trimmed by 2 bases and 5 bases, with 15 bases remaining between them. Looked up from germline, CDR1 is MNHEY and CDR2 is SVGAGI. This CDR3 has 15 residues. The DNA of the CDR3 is TGTGCCAGCAGTTACAGGGGCCAGGCGAAGTATGGCTACACCTTC. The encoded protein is CASSYRGQAKYGYTF.

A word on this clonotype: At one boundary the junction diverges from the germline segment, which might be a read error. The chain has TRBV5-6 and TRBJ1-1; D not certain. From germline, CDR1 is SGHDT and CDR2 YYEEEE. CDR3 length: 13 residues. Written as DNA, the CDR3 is TGTGCCAGCAGCTTGCAGATGGGCACTGACGCTTTCTTT. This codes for CASSLQMGTDAFF.

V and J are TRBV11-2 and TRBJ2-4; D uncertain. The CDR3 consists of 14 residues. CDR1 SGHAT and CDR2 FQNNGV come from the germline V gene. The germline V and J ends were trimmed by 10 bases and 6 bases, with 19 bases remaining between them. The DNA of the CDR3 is TGTGCCAACAACTCCCGACCTGGAGCAAACATTCAGTACTTC. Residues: CANNSRPGANIQYF.

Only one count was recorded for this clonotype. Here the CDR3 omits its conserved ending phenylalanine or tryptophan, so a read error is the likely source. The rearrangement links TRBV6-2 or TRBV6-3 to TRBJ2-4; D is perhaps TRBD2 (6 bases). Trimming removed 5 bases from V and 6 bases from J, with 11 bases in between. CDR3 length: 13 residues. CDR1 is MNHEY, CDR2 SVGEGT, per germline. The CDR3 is CASSPYGGNIQYL. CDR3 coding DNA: TGTGCCAGCAGTCCCTACGGGGGAAACATTCAGTACTTG.

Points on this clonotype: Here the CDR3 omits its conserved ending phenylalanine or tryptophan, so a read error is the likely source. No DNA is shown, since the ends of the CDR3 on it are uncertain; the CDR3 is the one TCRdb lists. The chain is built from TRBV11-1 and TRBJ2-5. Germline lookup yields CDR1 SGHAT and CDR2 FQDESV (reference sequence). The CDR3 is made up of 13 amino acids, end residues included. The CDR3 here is CASSLQYQETQHI.

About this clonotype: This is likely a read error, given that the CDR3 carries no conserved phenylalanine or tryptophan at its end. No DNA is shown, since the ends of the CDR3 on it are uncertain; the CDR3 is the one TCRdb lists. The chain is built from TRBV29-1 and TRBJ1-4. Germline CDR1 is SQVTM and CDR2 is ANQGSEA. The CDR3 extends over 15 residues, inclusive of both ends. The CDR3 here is CSVGAPGTTNEKLLS.

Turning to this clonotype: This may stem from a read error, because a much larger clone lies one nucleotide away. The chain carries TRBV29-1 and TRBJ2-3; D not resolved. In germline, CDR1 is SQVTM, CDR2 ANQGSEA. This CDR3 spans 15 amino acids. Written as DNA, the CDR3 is TGCAGCGTTATCATCGCGGCAGGAAGCACAGAAACGCAGTATTTT. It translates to CSVIIAAGSTETQYF.

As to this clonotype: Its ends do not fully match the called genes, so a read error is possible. The CDR3 region has the DNA TGCAGTGTTCGGGTGAGGGGAAACGCCATATATTTC. Amino acid sequence: CSVRVRGNAIYF. The rearrangement links TRBV29-1 to TRBJ1-3; tentatively, D is TRBD1 (5 bases). This CDR3 is built from 12 residues. CDR1 and CDR2 from the germline V gene are SQVTM and ANQGSEA.

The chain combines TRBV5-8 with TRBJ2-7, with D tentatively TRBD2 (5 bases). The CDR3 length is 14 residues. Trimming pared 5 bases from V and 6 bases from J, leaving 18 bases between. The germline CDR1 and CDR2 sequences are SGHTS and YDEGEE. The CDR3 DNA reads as TGTGCCAGCAGTTCCCGGACTCAAACCTGCGAGCAGTACTTC. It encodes CASSSRTQTCEQYF. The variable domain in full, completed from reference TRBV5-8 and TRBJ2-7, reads EAGVTQSPTHLIKTRGQQATLRCSPISGHTSVYWYQQALGLGLQFLLWYDEGEERNRGNFPPRFSGRQFPNYSSELNVNALELEDSALYLCASSSRTQTCEQYFGPGTRLTVT.